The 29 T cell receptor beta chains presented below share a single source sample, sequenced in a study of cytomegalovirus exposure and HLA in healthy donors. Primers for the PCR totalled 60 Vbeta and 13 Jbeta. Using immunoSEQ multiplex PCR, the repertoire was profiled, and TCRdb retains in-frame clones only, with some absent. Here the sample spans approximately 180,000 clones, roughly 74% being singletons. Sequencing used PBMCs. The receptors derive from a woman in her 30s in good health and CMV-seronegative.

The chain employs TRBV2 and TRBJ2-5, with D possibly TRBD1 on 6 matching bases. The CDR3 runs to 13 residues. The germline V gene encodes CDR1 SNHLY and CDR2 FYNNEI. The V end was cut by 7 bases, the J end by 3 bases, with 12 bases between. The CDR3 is CASTRDNEETQYF. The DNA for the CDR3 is TGTGCCAGCACCCGGGACAACGAAGAGACCCAGTACTTC.

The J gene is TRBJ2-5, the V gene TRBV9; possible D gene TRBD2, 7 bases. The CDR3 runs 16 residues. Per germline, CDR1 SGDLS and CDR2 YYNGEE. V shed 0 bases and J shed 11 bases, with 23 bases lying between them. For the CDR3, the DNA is TGTGCCAGCAGCGTAGAGGAGGGAGGGGGTTTTGGGGAGCAGTACTTC. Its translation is CASSVEEGGGFGEQYF.

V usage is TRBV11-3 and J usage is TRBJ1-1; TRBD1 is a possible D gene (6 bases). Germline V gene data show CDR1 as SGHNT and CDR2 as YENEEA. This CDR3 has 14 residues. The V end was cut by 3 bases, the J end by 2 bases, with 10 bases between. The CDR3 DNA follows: TGTGCCAGCAGCTTGGGCAGGGGAAACACTGAAGCTTTCTTT. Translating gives CASSLGRGNTEAFF.

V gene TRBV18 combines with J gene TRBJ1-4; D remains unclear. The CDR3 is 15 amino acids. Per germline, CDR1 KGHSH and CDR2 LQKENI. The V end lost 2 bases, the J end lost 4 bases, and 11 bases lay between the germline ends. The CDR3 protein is CASSPSRSINEKLFF. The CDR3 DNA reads TGTGCCAGCTCACCATCGCGAAGCATTAATGAAAAACTGTTTTTT.

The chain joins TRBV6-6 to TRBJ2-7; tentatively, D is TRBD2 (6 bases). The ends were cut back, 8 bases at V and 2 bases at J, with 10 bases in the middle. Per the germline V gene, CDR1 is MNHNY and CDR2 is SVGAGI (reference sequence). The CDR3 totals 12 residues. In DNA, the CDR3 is TGTGCCAGCCGCGAGCGGGCCTACGAGCAGTACTTC. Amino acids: CASRERAYEQYF.

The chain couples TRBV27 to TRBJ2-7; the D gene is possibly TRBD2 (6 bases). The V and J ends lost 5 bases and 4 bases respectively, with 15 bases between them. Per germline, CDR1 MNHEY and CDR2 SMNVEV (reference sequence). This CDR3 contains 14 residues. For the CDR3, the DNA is TGTGCCAGCAGTCCGGCTAGCGTATCGTACGAGCAGTACTTC. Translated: CASSPASVSYEQYF.

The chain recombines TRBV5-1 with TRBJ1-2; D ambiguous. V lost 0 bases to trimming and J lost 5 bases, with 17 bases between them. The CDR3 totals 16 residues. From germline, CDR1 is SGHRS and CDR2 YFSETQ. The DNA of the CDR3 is TGCGCCAGCAGCTTGGCTTGGCGGGAACCGGGATATGGCTACACCTTC. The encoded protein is CASSLAWREPGYGYTF.

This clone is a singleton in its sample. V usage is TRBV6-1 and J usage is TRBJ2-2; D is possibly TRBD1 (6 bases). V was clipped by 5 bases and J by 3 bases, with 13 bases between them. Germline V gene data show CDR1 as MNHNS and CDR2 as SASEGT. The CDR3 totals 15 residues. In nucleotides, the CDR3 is TGTGCCAGCAGTAGGGGGACACTAGACACCGGGGAGCTGTTTTTT. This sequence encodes CASSRGTLDTGELFF.

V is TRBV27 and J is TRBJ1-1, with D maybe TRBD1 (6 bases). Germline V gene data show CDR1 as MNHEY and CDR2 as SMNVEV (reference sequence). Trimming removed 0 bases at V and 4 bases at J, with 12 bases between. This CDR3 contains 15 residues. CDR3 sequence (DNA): TGTGCCAGCAGTTTATCGCGGGGGCTGATCACTGAAGCTTTCTTT. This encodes CASSLSRGLITEAFF.

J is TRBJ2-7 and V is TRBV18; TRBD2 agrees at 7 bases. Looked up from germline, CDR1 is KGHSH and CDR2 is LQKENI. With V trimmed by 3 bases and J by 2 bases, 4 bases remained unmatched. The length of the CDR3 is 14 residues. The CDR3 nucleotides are TGTGCCAGCTCACCTACTAGCGCAACCTACGAGCAGTACTTC. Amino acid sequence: CASSPTSATYEQYF.

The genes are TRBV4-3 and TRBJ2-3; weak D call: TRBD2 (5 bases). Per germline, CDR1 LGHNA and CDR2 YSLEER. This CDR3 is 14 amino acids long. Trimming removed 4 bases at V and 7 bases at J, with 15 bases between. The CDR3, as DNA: TGCGCCAGCAGCCCGACCCAACTAGATTATACGCAGTATTTT. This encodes CASSPTQLDYTQYF.

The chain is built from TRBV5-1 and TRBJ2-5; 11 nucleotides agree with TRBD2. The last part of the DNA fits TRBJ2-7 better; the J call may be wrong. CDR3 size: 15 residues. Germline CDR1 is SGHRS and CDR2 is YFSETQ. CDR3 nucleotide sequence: TGCGCCAGCAGCGGCCAGACTAGCGGGATCCACGAGCAGTACTTC. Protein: CASSGQTSGIHEQYF.

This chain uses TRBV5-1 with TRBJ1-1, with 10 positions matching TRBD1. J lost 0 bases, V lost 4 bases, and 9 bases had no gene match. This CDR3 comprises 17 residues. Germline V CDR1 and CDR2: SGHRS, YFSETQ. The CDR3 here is CASSPRDRGRLNTEAFF. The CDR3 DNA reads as TGCGCCAGCAGCCCCCGGGACAGGGGACGCCTGAACACTGAAGCTTTCTTT.

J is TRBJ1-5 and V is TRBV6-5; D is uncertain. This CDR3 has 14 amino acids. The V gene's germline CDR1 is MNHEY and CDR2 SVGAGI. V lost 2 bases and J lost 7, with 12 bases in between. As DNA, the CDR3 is TGTGCCAGCAGTTACGCCCCCCGTGGCCAGCCCCAGCATTTT. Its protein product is CASSYAPRGQPQHF.

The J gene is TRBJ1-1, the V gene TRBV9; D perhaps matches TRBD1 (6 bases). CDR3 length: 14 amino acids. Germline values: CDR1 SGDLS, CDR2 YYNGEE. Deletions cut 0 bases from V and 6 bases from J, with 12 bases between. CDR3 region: CASSVVGAGPEAFF. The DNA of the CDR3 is TGTGCCAGCAGCGTAGTGGGGGCTGGGCCTGAAGCTTTCTTT.

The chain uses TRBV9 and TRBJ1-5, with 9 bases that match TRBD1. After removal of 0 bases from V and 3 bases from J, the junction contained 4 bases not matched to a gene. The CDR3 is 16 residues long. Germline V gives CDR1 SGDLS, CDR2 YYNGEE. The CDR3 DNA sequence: TGTGCCAGCAGCGTAGGGACAGGGGTGGACAATCAGCCCCAGCATTTT. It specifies CASSVGTGVDNQPQHF. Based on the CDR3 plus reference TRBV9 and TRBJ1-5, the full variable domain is DSGVTQTPKHLITATGQRVTLRCSPRSGDLSVYWYQQSLDQGLQFLIQYYNGEERAKGNILERFSAQQFPDLHSELNLSSLELGDSALYFCASSVGTGVDNQPQHFGDGTRLSIL.

CDR3 nucleotide sequence: TGTGCCAGCGGTCCCTTTCTAGCGGGGATTCCTTCTAGCACAGATACGCAGTATTTT. Amino acid sequence: CASGPFLAGIPSSTDTQYF. The J gene is TRBJ2-3, the V gene TRBV2, with 9 bases aligning to TRBD2. In germline, CDR1 is SNHLY, CDR2 FYNNEI. CDR3 length: 19 amino acids. Trimming at V came to 8 bases and at J to 0 bases, leaving 18 bases not matched to a gene.

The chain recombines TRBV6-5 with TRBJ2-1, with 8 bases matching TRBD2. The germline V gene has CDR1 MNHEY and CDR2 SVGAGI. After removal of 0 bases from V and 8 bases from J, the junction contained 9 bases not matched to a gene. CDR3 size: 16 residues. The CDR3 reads CASSYSSAGLDDEQFF. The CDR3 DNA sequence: TGTGCCAGCAGTTACTCGTCGGCGGGACTAGACGATGAGCAGTTCTTC.

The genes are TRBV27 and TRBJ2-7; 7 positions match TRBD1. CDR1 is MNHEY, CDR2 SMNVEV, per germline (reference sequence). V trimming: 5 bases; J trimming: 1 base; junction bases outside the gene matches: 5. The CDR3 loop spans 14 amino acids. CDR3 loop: CASSTRQGSYEQYF. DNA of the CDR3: TGTGCCAGCAGTACAAGACAGGGTTCCTACGAGCAGTACTTC.

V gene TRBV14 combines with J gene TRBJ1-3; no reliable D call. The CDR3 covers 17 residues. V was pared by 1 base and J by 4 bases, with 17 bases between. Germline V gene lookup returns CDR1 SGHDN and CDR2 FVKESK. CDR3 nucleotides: TGTGCCAGCAGCCAAGTCGCGGCCGGGTTATTGGGAAACACCATATATTTT. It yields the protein CASSQVAAGLLGNTIYF.

CDR3 sequence reads: CASSSPGQGNEQFF. CDR3 DNA sequence: TGCGCCAGCAGCTCACCGGGACAGGGCAATGAGCAGTTCTTC. This rearrangement joins TRBV4-1 to TRBJ2-1; the match to TRBD1 covers 9 bases. The J segment lost 6 bases and the V segment lost 5 bases, leaving 5 bases of the junction unmatched. Germline loops: CDR1 MGHRA, CDR2 YSYEKL. This CDR3 spans 14 amino acids.

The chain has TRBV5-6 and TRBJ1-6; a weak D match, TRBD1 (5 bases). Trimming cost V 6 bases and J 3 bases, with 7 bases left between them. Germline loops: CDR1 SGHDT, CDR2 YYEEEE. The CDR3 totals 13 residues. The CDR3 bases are TGTGCCAGCAAGGACATCTATAATTCACCCCTCCACTTT. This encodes CASKDIYNSPLHF.

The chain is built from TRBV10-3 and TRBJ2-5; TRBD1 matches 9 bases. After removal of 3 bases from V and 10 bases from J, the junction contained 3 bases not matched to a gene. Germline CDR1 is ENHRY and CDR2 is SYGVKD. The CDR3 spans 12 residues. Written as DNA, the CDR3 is TGTGCCATCAGTGAAGGACAGGGGTACCAGTACTTC. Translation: CAISEGQGYQYF.

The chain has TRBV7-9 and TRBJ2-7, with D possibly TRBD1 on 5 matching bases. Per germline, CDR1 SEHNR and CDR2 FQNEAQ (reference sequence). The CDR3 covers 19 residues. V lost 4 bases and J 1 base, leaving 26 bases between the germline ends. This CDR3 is CASSWPLVKGGWTSYEQYF. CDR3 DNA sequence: TGTGCCAGCAGCTGGCCATTGGTTAAGGGCGGATGGACATCCTACGAGCAGTACTTC.

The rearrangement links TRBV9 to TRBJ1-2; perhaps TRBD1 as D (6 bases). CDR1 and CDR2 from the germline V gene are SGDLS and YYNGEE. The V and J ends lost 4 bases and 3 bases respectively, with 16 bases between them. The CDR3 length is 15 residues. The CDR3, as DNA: TGTGCCAGCAGCACCCGGACAGAGGAACACTATGGCTACACCTTC. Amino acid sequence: CASSTRTEEHYGYTF.

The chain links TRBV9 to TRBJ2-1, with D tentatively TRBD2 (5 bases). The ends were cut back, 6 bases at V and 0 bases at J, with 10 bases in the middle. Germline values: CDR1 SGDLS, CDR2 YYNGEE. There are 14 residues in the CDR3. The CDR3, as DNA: TGTGCCAGCACCAGTCGGGACTCCTACAATGAGCAGTTCTTC. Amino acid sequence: CASTSRDSYNEQFF.

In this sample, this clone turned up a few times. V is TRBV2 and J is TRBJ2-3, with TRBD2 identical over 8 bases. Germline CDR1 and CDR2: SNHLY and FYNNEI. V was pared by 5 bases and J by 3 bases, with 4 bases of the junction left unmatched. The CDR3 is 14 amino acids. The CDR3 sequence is CASSPRLATDTQYF. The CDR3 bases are TGTGCCAGCAGTCCCCGACTAGCGACAGATACGCAGTATTTT.

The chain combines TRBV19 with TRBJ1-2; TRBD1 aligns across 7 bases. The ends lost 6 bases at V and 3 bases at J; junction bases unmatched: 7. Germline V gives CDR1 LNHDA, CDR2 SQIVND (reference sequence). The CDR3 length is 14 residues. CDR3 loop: CASSKDRDYYGYTF. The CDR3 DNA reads TGTGCCAGTAGCAAAGACAGGGATTACTATGGCTACACCTTC. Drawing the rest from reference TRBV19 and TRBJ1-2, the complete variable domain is DGGITQSPKYLFRKEGQNVTLSCEQNLNHDAMYWYRQDPGQGLRLIYYSQIVNDFQKGDIAEGYSVSREKKESFPLTVTSAQKNPTAFYLCASSKDRDYYGYTFGSGTRLTVV.

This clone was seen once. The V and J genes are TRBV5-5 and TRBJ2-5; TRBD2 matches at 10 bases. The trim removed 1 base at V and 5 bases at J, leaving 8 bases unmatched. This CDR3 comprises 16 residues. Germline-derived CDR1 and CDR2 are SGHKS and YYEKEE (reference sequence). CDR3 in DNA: TGTGCCAGCAGCTTGTCAGCGGGGGGGCCTCGGGAGACCCAGTACTTC. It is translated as CASSLSAGGPRETQYF.